The 5 T cell receptor beta chains presented below share a single source sample, sequenced in a study of blood T cell repertoires in COVID-19. TCRdb's copy holds only in-frame clones and misses some; the assay was immunoSEQ multiplex PCR. The data show a few hundred thousand clones, roughly 85% seen once. The sample taken for sequencing was PBMCs or T cells enriched from blood (not recorded which). Receptors originate from a woman between 50 and 59 years old who had recovered from COVID-19.

This clone was counted a few times. The same CDR3 can be traced to other DNA sequences in this sample. The chain combines TRBV5-1 with TRBJ1-3; D gene uncertain. The CDR3 totals 15 residues. Per the germline V gene, CDR1 is SGHRS and CDR2 is YFSETQ. Trimming cost V 5 bases and J 0 bases, with 12 bases left between them. The DNA for the CDR3 is TGCGCCAGCAGTCCCTCGGGGAGCTCTGGAAACACCATATATTTT. Its translation is CASSPSGSSGNTIYF.

V is TRBV19 and J is TRBJ1-6, with D perhaps TRBD1 (6 bases). The CDR3 consists of 14 residues. Germline CDR1 LNHDA, CDR2 SQIVND (reference sequence). Between the trimmed V and J ends, which lost 6 bases and 7 bases, there was a span of 13 bases. CDR3 protein: CASRNDRFNSPLHF. CDR3 DNA sequence: TGTGCCAGTAGAAACGACAGGTTCAATTCACCCCTCCACTTT.

The chain recombines TRBV19 with TRBJ1-3; no firm D call. The CDR3 spans 14 residues. The V end lost 6 bases, the J end lost 0 bases, and 9 bases lay between the germline ends. CDR1 is LNHDA, CDR2 SQIVND, per germline (reference sequence). The CDR3 DNA reads TGTGCCAGTAGACTCCACAGCTCTGGAAACACCATATATTTT. Protein sequence: CASRLHSSGNTIYF.

The genes are TRBV29-1 and TRBJ2-5, with TRBD1 matching over 9 bases. V was clipped by 7 bases and J by 5 bases; unmatched bases: 8. The CDR3 spans 13 residues. Germline V lookup: CDR1 SQVTM, CDR2 ANQGSEA. The CDR3 coding sequence is TGCAGCGCAGGGGACAGGGTAGAGGAGACCCAGTACTTC. It encodes CSAGDRVEETQYF.

This clone occurred once. The J gene is TRBJ2-7, the V gene TRBV18, with 11 positions matching TRBD2. Germline trimming cut 0 bases from V and 2 bases from J; bases unmatched to any gene: 6. In germline, CDR1 is KGHSH, CDR2 LQKENI. The CDR3 consists of 17 residues. In DNA, the CDR3 is TGTGCCAGCTCACCACCGAGACAACTAGCGGGAGCCTACGAGCAGTACTTC. Translating gives CASSPPRQLAGAYEQYF.